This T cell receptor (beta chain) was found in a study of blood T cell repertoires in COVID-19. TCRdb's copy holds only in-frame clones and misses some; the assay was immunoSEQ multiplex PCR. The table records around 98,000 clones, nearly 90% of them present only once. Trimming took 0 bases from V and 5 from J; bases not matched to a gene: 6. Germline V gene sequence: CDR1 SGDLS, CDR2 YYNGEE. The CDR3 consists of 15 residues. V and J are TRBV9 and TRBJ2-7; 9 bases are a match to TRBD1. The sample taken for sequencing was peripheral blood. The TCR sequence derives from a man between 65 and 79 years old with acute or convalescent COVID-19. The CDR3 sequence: CASSVEGTGFNEQYF. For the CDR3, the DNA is TGTGCCAGCAGCGTAGAGGGGACAGGGTTTAACGAGCAGTACTTC.